These 29 T cell receptor beta chains came from one sample sequenced in a study of molecular identifiers for immune sequencing clone quantification. TCRdb recomputed calls from the PCR reads with MiXCR, one row per CDR3 protein. This table holds under 350,000 distinct CDR3 sequences, 24% found once. The source material was naive CD8+ T cells from blood, with Jurkat cell RNA spiked in. Subset specified: FACS-sorted CD8+CD4-CCR7+CD45RA+ naive T cells. All receptors come from a human donor in good health. Some libraries in this study had Jurkat cell RNA spiked in.

Concerning this clonotype: A junction boundary mismatches the germline segment, possibly from a read error. The chain employs TRBV4-1 and TRBJ2-7; TRBD1 might be the D (5 bases). The CDR3 runs 13 residues. Per germline, CDR1 MGHRA and CDR2 YSYEKL. Here the CDR3 reads CARSLFGASEQYF. In DNA form, the CDR3 reads TGCGCCCGCAGCCTTTTTGGGGCTTCCGAGCAGTACTTC.

The chain is built from TRBV6-2 or TRBV6-3 and TRBJ2-1; 10 bases fit TRBD2. Germline values: CDR1 MNHEY, CDR2 SVGEGT. V was pared by 2 bases and J by 6 bases, with 7 bases of the junction left unmatched. The CDR3 spans 16 residues. The chain's CDR3 is CASSYPLASGGNEQFF. The CDR3, as DNA: TGTGCCAGCAGTTACCCGCTGGCTAGCGGGGGCAATGAGCAGTTCTTC.

This chain joins TRBV14 and TRBJ2-7, with D uncertain. CDR3 length: 16 amino acids. Germline values: CDR1 SGHDN, CDR2 FVKESK. Trimming left V 1 base short and J 7 bases short, with 20 bases between. CDR3 in amino acids: CASSQVVGVYMGEQYF. The CDR3 nucleotides are TGTGCCAGCAGCCAAGTTGTAGGTGTGTACATGGGGGAGCAGTACTTC. Full variable domain (missing parts from reference TRBV14 and TRBJ2-7): EAGVTQFPSHSVIEKGQTVTLRCDPISGHDNLYWYRRVMGKEIKFLLHFVKESKQDESGMPNNRFLAERTGGTYSTLKVQPAELEDSGVYFCASSQVVGVYMGEQYFGPGTRLTVT.

This clonotype was picked up many times. At one boundary the junction diverges from the germline segment, which might be a read error. The chain uses TRBV7-9 and TRBJ2-7, with D possibly called TRBD1 or TRBD2 (5 bases each). The CDR3 loop spans 12 amino acids. Germline assignment: CDR1 SEHNR and CDR2 FQNEAQ (reference sequence). CDR3 in DNA: TGTGCCAGCAGCTTAGAGGGGACGTTATCAAACTTC. Translated, it gives CASSLEGTLSNF. Complete variable domain (other parts from reference TRBV7-9 and TRBJ2-7): DTGVSQNPRHKITKRGQNVTFRCDPISEHNRLYWYRQTLGQGPEFLTYFQNEAQLEKSRLLSDRFSAERPKGSFSTLEIQRTEQGDSAMYLCASSLEGTLSNFGPGTRLTVT.

This clonotype was seen many times. The chain uses TRBV3-1 and TRBJ1-6; D gene ambiguous. V lost 0 bases and J 10 bases, leaving 4 bases between the germline ends. CDR1 is LGHDT and CDR2 is YNNKEL in the germline V gene (reference sequence). This CDR3 is built from 12 residues. CDR3 protein: CASSQDLSPLHF. As DNA, the CDR3 is TGTGCCAGCAGCCAAGATTTATCACCCCTCCACTTT.

This clonotype was recorded a few times. The rearrangement joins TRBV12-3 or TRBV12-4 to TRBJ1-2; D ambiguous. Deletions cut 3 bases from V and 10 bases from J, with 12 bases between. The CDR3 consists of 12 residues. The CDR3 protein is CASSFGSTNYTF. Written as DNA, the CDR3 is TGTGCCAGCAGTTTCGGGAGTACTAACTACACCTTC.

This clonotype was detected only a few times. CDR3 nucleotides: TGCGCCACCGCTCGGGTAGCGTCAGATACGCAGTATTTT. Amino acids: CATARVASDTQYF. The chain uses TRBV4-3 and TRBJ2-3; the D gene is possibly TRBD2 (5 bases). From germline, CDR1 is LGHNA and CDR2 YSLEER. The CDR3 has 13 residues. V gave up 10 bases and J gave up 4 bases, with 15 bases separating them.

This clonotype has at least ten counts. The CDR3 is CAWSVDSNQPQHF. The CDR3 DNA is TGTGCCTGGAGTGTTGATTCGAATCAGCCCCAGCATTTT. The chain links TRBV30 to TRBJ1-5, with unresolved D. Per the germline V gene, CDR1 is GTSNPN and CDR2 is SVGIG (reference sequence). Trimming cost V 0 bases and J 4 bases, with 7 bases left between them. The CDR3 extends over 13 amino acids.

Ten or more counts support this clonotype. V gene TRBV28 combines with J gene TRBJ2-5, with 8 bases lining up with TRBD2. This CDR3 has 14 amino acids. The germline V gene encodes CDR1 MDHEN and CDR2 SYDVKM. The J segment lost 1 base and the V segment lost 5 bases, leaving 3 bases of the junction unmatched. CDR3 bases: TGTGCCAGCAGTCCCGGGAGGGTCCAAGAGACCCAGTACTTC. Residues: CASSPGRVQETQYF.

Concerning this clonotype: Being one base from a much bigger clone, this may be a read error. V is TRBV5-3 and J is TRBJ2-3; 11 bases agree with TRBD2. TRBV5-3 is recorded as an ORF, its role being uncertain. This CDR3 has 16 residues. The V segment lost 10 bases and the J segment 3 bases; nucleotides outside the gene matches: 13. Here the CDR3 DNA reads TGTGCCGGCAGCTTATCAACTAGCGGGAGAACAGATACGCAGTATTTT. This gives the protein CAGSLSTSGRTDTQYF.

The chain uses TRBV19 and TRBJ2-1; tentatively, D is TRBD2 (5 bases). V lost 3 bases to trimming and J lost 5 bases, with 14 bases between them. Germline values: CDR1 LNHDA, CDR2 SQIVND (reference sequence). CDR3 length equals 15 residues. Here the CDR3 DNA reads TGTGCCAGTAGTATTATGTCTAGCAGCAACAATGAGCAGTTCTTC. This encodes CASSIMSSSNNEQFF. Full variable domain (outside the CDR3, taken from reference TRBV19 and TRBJ2-1): DGGITQSPKYLFRKEGQNVTLSCEQNLNHDAMYWYRQDPGQGLRLIYYSQIVNDFQKGDIAEGYSVSREKKESFPLTVTSAQKNPTAFYLCASSIMSSSNNEQFFGPGTRLTVL.

Details on this clonotype: Just one base apart from a much larger clone, this may be a read error. The CDR3 end shows no conserved phenylalanine or tryptophan, and so a read error is likely. The rearrangement joins TRBV7-9 to TRBJ2-3, with D perhaps TRBD1 (5 bases). The germline CDR1 and CDR2 sequences are SEHNR and FQNEAQ (reference sequence). The CDR3 is 14 amino acids. V was shortened by 1 base and J by 4 bases, with 9 bases between the two germline ends. The CDR3 here is CASSLGQGSDTQYL. CDR3 nucleotides: TGTGCCAGCAGCTTAGGCCAGGGATCAGATACGCAGTATCTT.

Only a few counts were recorded for this clonotype. The chain links TRBV12-3 or TRBV12-4 to TRBJ1-1; the D is unclear. V gave up 5 bases and J gave up 5 bases, with 18 bases separating them. The CDR3 extends over 15 amino acids. CDR3 loop: CASSPHGRGRTEAFF. In nucleotides, the CDR3 is TGTGCCAGCAGTCCCCACGGGCGGGGTCGGACTGAAGCTTTCTTT.

This clonotype has ten or more counts. The chain recombines TRBV7-3 with TRBJ2-5, with D perhaps matching TRBD1 (6 bases). This CDR3 is 15 amino acids long. Trimming took 1 base from V and 1 from J, leaving 10 bases between them. Germline CDR1 and CDR2: SGHTA and FQGTGA. CDR3 in amino acids: CASSLMDSPQETQYF. In nucleotides, the CDR3 is TGTGCCAGCAGCTTAATGGACAGTCCCCAAGAGACCCAGTACTTC.

The CDR3 DNA is TGTGCCAGTAGCGGCCTCGCGGCCTCCCCTGCGCAGTTCTTC. The encoded protein is CASSGLAASPAQFF. The chain uses TRBV19 and TRBJ2-1; no clear D. Germline V gives CDR1 LNHDA, CDR2 SQIVND (reference sequence). The V end was cut by 6 bases, the J end by 12 bases, with 21 bases between. The CDR3 has 14 residues.

At least ten counts were recorded for this clonotype. The chain joins TRBV7-2 to TRBJ2-4; unclear D gene. This CDR3 is 13 amino acids long. The V end was cut by 5 bases, the J end by 6 bases, with 11 bases between. Germline V CDR1 and CDR2: SGHTA, FQGNSA. The CDR3 spells CASSPAPLNIQYF. The CDR3 region has the DNA TGTGCCAGCAGCCCCGCCCCCTTAAACATTCAGTACTTC. Supplemented by reference TRBV7-2 and TRBJ2-4, the full variable domain reads GAGVSQSPSNKVTEKGKDVELRCDPISGHTALYWYRQSLGQGLEFLIYFQGNSAPDKSGLPSDRFSAERTGGSVSTLTIQRTQQEDSAVYLCASSPAPLNIQYFGAGTRLSVL.

This clonotype was detected ten times or more. This rearrangement joins TRBV23-1 to TRBJ1-5, with D hard to call. TRBV23-1 has ORF status, its function being uncertain. V shed 7 bases and J shed 5 bases, with 3 bases lying between them. CDR3 length: 10 amino acids. CDR3 residues: CASTHQPQHF. DNA for the CDR3: TGCGCCAGCACCCATCAGCCCCAGCATTTT.

This clonotype appeared many times. The J gene is TRBJ1-6, the V gene TRBV7-2, with 8 bases aligning to TRBD1. V shed 2 bases, J shed 1 base, and the junction held 4 bases outside the gene matches. Germline V gene sequence: CDR1 SGHTA, CDR2 FQGNSA. The CDR3 is made up of 17 amino acids. This CDR3 is CASSLMDRESYNSPLHF. CDR3 DNA: TGTGCCAGCAGCTTAATGGACAGGGAGTCCTATAATTCACCCCTCCACTTT.

The CDR3 loop is CASSLSLNWTPQYF. DNA of the CDR3: TGTGCCAGCAGTTTATCCCTTAACTGGACACCCCAGTACTTC. The V and J genes are TRBV27 and TRBJ2-5, with a tentative D call TRBD1 (5 bases). Germline V gene data show CDR1 as MNHEY and CDR2 as SMNVEV (reference sequence). With 0 bases removed from V and 9 bases from J, the gap between germline ends came to 14 bases. The CDR3 spans 14 residues.

This clonotype was counted at least ten times. The chain uses TRBV7-3 and TRBJ2-2, with no clear D. Germline-derived CDR1 and CDR2 are SGHTA and FQGTGA. The CDR3 is 13 amino acids. V lost 4 bases, J lost 4 bases, and 7 bases lay in between. In DNA, the CDR3 is TGTGCCAGCAGCTCAAGACCCACCGGGGAGCTGTTTTTT. Its protein product is CASSSRPTGELFF.

This clonotype was counted at least ten times. The chain couples TRBV12-5 to TRBJ2-7; TRBD1 might be the D (6 bases). V lost 7 bases and J lost 6, with 19 bases in between. In germline, CDR1 is LGHNT, CDR2 FRNRAP. The CDR3 spans 14 residues. The chain's CDR3 is CASAPDSYPSEQYF. The CDR3 coding sequence is TGTGCTAGTGCCCCGGACAGTTACCCGAGCGAGCAGTACTTC.

This clonotype has a handful of counts. This chain links TRBV30 with TRBJ2-1; 10 bases align to TRBD2. From germline, CDR1 is GTSNPN and CDR2 SVGIG (reference sequence). Trimming at V came to 5 bases and at J to 9 bases, leaving 16 bases not matched to a gene. CDR3 length: 16 amino acids. CDR3 sequence (DNA): TGTGCCTGGGGGGAGAAAACGAGCGGGAGGGAAGGTGAGCAGTTCTTC. Amino acid sequence: CAWGEKTSGREGEQFF.

This clonotype was recorded at least ten times. The CDR3 region is CASSFRGVTEAFF. In DNA form, the CDR3 reads TGTGCCAGCAGCTTTAGGGGGGTCACTGAAGCTTTCTTT. The genes are TRBV5-8 and TRBJ1-1; weak D call: TRBD1 (6 bases). The germline gives CDR1 SGHTS, CDR2 YDEGEE. Trimming shortened V by 2 bases and J by 4 bases, and 9 bases separated the two germline ends. The CDR3 extends over 13 amino acids.

This chain links TRBV3-1 with TRBJ1-1, with no clear D. Deletions cut 0 bases from V and 2 bases from J, with 7 bases between. The germline CDR1 and CDR2 sequences are LGHDT and YNNKEL (reference sequence). The CDR3 loop spans 14 amino acids. For the CDR3, the DNA is TGTGCCAGCAGCCAAGAAGCATTCAACACTGAAGCTTTCTTT. This gives the protein CASSQEAFNTEAFF.

This chain joins TRBV4-1 and TRBJ2-7; D is possibly TRBD1 (5 bases). Trimming pared 1 base from V and 1 base from J, leaving 11 bases between. The CDR3 is 15 residues long. Germline V gene data show CDR1 as MGHRA and CDR2 as YSYEKL. The CDR3 sequence: CASSQAAQGSYEQYF. In DNA, the CDR3 is TGCGCCAGCAGCCAAGCGGCCCAGGGTTCCTACGAGCAGTACTTC.

Many counts were recorded for this clonotype. The chain is built from TRBV7-9 and TRBJ2-2; 7 bases fit TRBD2. Trimming at V came to 4 bases and at J to 6 bases, leaving 5 bases not matched to a gene. The CDR3 has 14 residues. Germline V CDR1 and CDR2: SEHNR, FQNEAQ (reference sequence). The CDR3 is CASSSGLVAGELFF. As DNA, the CDR3 is TGTGCCAGCAGCTCCGGACTAGTCGCCGGGGAGCTGTTTTTT.

There are a few counts of this clonotype. The J gene is TRBJ2-7, the V gene TRBV7-9; possible D gene TRBD1, 5 bases. This CDR3 spans 13 amino acids. CDR1 and CDR2 from the germline V gene are SEHNR and FQNEAQ (reference sequence). V was shortened by 5 bases and J by 3 bases, with 11 bases between the two germline ends. The CDR3 DNA reads as TGTGCCAGCAGCCACAGGCTGTTCTACGAGCAGTACTTC. Its translation is CASSHRLFYEQYF. The whole variable domain, remainder taken from reference TRBV7-9 and TRBJ2-7, is DTGVSQNPRHKITKRGQNVTFRCDPISEHNRLYWYRQTLGQGPEFLTYFQNEAQLEKSRLLSDRFSAERPKGSFSTLEIQRTEQGDSAMYLCASSHRLFYEQYFGPGTRLTVT.

This clonotype was picked up many times. The rearrangement joins TRBV12-3 or TRBV12-4 to TRBJ2-7, with 10 bases fitting TRBD2. After removal of 5 bases from V and 4 bases from J, the junction contained 8 bases not matched to a gene. This CDR3 has 15 amino acids. This CDR3 reads CASSPSGSGGYEQYF. CDR3 DNA sequence: TGTGCCAGCAGTCCGTCCGGTAGCGGGGGGTACGAGCAGTACTTC.

This clonotype was recorded only once. A much larger clone is a single base away; this may be a read error. The CDR3 carries no conserved terminal phenylalanine or tryptophan, so it likely arises from a read error. CDR3 sequence (DNA): TGTGCCAGCAGCGCCATACCCGGGAGCGAAGCTTTCTGT. It encodes CASSAIPGSEAFC. The V and J genes are TRBV7-9 and TRBJ1-1; D ambiguous. The V and J ends lost 5 bases and 8 bases respectively, with 15 bases between them. This CDR3 is built from 13 residues. Germline values: CDR1 SEHNR, CDR2 FQNEAQ (reference sequence).